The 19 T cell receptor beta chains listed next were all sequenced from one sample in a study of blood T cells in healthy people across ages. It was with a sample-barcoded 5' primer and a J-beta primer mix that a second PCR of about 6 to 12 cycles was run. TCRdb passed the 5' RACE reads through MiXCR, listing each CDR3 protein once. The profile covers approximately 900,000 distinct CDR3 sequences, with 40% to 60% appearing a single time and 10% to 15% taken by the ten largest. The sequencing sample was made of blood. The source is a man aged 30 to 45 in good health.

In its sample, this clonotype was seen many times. The CDR3 coding sequence is TGCGCCAGCAGCCAAACCTGGGGCTCCTACGAGCAGTACTTC. Amino acid sequence: CASSQTWGSYEQYF. The chain has TRBV4-1 and TRBJ2-7; no firm D call. The CDR3 extends over 14 amino acids. CDR1 and CDR2 from the germline V gene are MGHRA and YSYEKL. Trimming took off 2 bases at V and 0 bases at J, with 8 bases between the two ends.

CDR3 protein: CASNRGGQTSTDTQYF. For the CDR3, the DNA is TGCGCCAGCAACCGGGGGGGACAGACTAGCACAGATACGCAGTATTTT. The J gene is TRBJ2-3, the V gene TRBV4-3, with D perhaps TRBD2 (8 bases). Germline lookup yields CDR1 LGHNA and CDR2 YSLEER. V was clipped by 7 bases and J by 0 bases, with 17 bases between them. CDR3 length: 16 residues.

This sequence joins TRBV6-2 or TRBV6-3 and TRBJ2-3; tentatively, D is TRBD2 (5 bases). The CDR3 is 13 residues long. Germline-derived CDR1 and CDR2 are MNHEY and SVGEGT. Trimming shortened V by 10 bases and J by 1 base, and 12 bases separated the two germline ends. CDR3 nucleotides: TGTGCCACCTTGACACTAGGCACAGATACGCAGTATTTT. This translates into CATLTLGTDTQYF.

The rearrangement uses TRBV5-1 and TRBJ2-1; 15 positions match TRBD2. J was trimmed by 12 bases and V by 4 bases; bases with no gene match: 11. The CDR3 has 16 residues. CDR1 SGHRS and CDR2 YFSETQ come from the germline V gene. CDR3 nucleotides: TGCGCCAGCAGCGCCCGGACTAGCGGGGGGGCGGTTTGGCAGTTCTTC. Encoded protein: CASSARTSGGAVWQFF.

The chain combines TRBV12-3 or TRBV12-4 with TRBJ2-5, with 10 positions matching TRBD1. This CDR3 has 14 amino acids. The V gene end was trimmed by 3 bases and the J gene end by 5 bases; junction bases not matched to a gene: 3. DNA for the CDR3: TGTGCCAGCAGTTTCCGGACAGGGGGGGAGACCCAGTACTTC. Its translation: CASSFRTGGETQYF.

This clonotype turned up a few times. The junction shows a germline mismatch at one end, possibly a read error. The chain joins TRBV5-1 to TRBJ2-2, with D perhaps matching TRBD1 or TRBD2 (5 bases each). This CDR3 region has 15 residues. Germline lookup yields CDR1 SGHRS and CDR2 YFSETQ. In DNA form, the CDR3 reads TGCGCCAGCAGTTTGGGGGTGGCCAACACCGGGGAGCTGTTTTTT. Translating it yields CASSLGVANTGELFF.

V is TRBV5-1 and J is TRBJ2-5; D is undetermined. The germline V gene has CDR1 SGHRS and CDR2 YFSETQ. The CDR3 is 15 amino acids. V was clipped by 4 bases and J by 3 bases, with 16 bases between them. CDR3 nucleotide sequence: TGCGCCAGCAGCCCCGGAACGACTGGTGAAGAGACCCAGTACTTC. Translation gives CASSPGTTGEETQYF. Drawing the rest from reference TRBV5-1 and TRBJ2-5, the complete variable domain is KAGVTQTPRYLIKTRGQQVTLSCSPISGHRSVSWYQQTPGQGLQFLFEYFSETQRNKGNFPGRFSGRQFSNSRSEMNVSTLELGDSALYLCASSPGTTGEETQYFGPGTRLLVL.

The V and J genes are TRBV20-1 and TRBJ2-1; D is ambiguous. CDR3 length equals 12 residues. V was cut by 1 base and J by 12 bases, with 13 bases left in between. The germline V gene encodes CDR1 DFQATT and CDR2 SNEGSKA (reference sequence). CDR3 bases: TGCAGTGCTAGAGTCCCACTAATAGGGCAGTTCTTC. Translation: CSARVPLIGQFF.

The DNA of the CDR3 is TGCAGTGCTAGCGGTCGGACTAGCAATCAGCCCCAGCATTTT. Residues: CSASGRTSNQPQHF. The rearrangement uses TRBV20-1 and TRBJ1-5; D gene uncertain. In germline, CDR1 is DFQATT, CDR2 SNEGSKA (reference sequence). Deletions cut 3 bases from V and 0 bases from J, with 9 bases between. This CDR3 contains 14 residues.

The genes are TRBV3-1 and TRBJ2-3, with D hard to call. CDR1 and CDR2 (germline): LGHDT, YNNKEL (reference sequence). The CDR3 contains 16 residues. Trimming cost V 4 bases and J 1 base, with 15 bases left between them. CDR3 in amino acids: CASSPSRLSGTDTQYF. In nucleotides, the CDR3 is TGTGCCAGCAGCCCGTCGAGACTCTCCGGCACAGATACGCAGTATTTT.

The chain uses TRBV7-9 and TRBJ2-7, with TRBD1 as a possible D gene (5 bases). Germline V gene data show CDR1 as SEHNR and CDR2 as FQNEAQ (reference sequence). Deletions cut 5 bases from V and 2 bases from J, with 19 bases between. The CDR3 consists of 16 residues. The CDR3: CASSALRGIPPYEQYF. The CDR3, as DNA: TGTGCCAGCAGCGCCTTAAGGGGAATCCCTCCCTACGAGCAGTACTTC.

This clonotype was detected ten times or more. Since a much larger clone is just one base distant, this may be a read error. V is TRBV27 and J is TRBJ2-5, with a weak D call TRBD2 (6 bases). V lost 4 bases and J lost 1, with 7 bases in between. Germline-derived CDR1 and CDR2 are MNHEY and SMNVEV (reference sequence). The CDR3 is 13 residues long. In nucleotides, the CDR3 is TGTGCCAGCAGTTGCGGGATCCAAGAGACCCAGTACTTC. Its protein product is CASSCGIQETQYF.

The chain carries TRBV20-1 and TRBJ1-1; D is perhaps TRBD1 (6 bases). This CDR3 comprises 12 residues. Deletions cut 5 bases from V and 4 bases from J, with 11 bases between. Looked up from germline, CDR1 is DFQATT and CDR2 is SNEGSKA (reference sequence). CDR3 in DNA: TGCAGTGCTGGGCAGGGGCCCACTGAAGCTTTCTTT. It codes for CSAGQGPTEAFF.

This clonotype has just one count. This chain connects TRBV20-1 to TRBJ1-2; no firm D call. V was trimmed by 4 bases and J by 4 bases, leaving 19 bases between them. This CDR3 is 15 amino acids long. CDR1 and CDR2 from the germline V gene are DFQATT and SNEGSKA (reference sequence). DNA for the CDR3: TGCAGTGCTAACACGGTCACGGTCGGAGGCTATGGCTACACCTTC. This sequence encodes CSANTVTVGGYGYTF.

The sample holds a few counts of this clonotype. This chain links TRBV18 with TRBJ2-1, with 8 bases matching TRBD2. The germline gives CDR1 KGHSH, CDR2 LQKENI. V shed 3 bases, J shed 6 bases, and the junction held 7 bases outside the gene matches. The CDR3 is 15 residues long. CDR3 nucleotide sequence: TGTGCCAGCTCACCGGGGCGGGGGGCCGTCAATGAGCAGTTCTTC. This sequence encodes CASSPGRGAVNEQFF.

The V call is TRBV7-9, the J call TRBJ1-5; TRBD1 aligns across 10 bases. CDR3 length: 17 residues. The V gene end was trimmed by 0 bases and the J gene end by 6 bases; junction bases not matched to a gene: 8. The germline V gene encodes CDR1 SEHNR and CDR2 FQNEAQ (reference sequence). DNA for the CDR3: TGTGCCAGCAGCTTAGCGCTGAGACAGGGGGCGAGTCAGCCCCAGCATTTT. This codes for CASSLALRQGASQPQHF.

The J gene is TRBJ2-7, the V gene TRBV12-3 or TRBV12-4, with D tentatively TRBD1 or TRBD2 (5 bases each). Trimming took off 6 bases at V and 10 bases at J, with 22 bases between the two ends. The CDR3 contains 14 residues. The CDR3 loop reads CASSSAGTVGAQYF. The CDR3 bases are TGTGCCAGCAGCTCAGCCGGGACGGTTGGTGCCCAGTACTTC.

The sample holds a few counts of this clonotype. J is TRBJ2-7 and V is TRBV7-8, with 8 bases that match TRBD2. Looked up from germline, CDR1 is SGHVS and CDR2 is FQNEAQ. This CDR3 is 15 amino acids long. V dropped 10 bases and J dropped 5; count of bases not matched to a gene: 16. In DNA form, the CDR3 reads TGTGCCACCGAGCAGGCGGGGGGAGGAGACGACGAGCAGTACTTC. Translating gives CATEQAGGGDDEQYF. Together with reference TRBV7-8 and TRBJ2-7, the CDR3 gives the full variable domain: GAGVSQSPRYKVAKRGQDVALRCDPISGHVSLFWYQQALGQGPEFLTYFQNEAQLDKSGLPSDRFFAERPEGSVSTLKIQRTQQEDSAVYLCATEQAGGGDDEQYFGPGTRLTVT.

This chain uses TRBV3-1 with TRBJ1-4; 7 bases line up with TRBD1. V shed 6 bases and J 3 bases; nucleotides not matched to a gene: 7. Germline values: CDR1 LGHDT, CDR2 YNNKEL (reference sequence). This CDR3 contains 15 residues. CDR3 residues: CASSPGQSPNEKLFF. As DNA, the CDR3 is TGTGCCAGCAGTCCGGGACAGTCCCCTAATGAAAAACTGTTTTTT. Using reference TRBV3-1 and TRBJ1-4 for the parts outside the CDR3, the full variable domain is DTAVSQTPKYLVTQMGNDKSIKCEQNLGHDTMYWYKQDSKKFLKIMFSYNNKELIINETVPNRFSPKSPDKAHLNLHINSLELGDSAVYFCASSPGQSPNEKLFFGSGTQLSVL.